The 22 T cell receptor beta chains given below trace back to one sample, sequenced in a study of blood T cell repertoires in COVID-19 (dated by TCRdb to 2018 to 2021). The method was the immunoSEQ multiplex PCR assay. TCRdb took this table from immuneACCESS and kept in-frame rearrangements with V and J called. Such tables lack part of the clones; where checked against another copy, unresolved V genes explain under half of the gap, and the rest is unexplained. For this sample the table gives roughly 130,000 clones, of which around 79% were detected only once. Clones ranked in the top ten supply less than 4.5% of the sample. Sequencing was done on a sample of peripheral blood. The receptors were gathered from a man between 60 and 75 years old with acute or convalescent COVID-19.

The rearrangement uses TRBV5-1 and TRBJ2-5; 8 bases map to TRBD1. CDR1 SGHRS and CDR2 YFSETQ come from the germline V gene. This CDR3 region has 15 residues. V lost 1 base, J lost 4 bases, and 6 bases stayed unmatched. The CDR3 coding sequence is TGCGCCAGCAGCTTGCAGGGGGCAGGGGGAGAGACCCAGTACTTC. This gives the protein CASSLQGAGGETQYF.

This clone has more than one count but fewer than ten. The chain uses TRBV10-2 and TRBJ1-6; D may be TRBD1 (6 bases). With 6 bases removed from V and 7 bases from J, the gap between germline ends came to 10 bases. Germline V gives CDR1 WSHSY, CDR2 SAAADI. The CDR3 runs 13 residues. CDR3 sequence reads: CASRRTDNSPLHF. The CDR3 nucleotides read TGCGCCAGCAGACGGACAGACAATTCACCCCTCCACTTT.

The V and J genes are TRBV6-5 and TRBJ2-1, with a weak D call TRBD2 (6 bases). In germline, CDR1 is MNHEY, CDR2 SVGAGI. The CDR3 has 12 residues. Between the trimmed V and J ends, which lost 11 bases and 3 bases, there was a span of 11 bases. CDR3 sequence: CASGGVYNEQFF. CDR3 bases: TGTGCCTCGGGCGGGGTCTACAATGAGCAGTTCTTC.

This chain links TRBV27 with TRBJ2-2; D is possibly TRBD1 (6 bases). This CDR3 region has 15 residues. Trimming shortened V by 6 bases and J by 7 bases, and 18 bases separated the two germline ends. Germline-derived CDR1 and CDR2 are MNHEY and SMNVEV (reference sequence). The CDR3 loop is CASRRIIQGIGELFF. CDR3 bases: TGTGCCAGCAGGCGAATCATCCAGGGGATCGGGGAGCTGTTTTTT.

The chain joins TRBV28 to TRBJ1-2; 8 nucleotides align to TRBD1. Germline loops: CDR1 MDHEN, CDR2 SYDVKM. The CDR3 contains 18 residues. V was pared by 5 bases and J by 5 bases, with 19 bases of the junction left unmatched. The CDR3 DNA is TGTGCCAGCAGTAGCGGACAGGGTGTAGGTTGGGAGGGTTATGGCTACACCTTC. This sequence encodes CASSSGQGVGWEGYGYTF.

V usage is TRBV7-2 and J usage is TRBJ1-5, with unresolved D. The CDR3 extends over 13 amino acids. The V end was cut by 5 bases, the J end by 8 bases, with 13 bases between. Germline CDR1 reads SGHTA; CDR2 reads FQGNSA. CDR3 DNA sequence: TGTGCCAGCAGCCCCCGTGACGGAGAGCCCCAGCATTTT. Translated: CASSPRDGEPQHF.

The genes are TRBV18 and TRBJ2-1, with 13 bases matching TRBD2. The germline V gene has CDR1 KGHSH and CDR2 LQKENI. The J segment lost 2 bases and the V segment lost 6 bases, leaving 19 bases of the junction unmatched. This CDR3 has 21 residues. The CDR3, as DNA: TGTGCCAGCTCCCCTTCCCTGACTAGCGGGAGGACCCTCTCGGCCTACAATGAGCAGTTCTTC. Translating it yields CASSPSLTSGRTLSAYNEQFF.

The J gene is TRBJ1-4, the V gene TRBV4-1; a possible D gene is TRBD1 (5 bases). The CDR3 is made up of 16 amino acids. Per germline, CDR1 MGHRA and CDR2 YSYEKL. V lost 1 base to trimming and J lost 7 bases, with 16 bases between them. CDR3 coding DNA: TGCGCCAGCAGCCAAGGCGGGGCCTTTAGCCTTGAAAAACTGTTTTTT. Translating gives CASSQGGAFSLEKLFF.

This chain's CDR3 is CASSLGQLNTGELFF. The CDR3 nucleotides are TGTGCCAGCAGCTTAGGACAGCTGAACACCGGGGAGCTGTTTTTT. V usage is TRBV7-9 and J usage is TRBJ2-2, with a possible D match to TRBD1 (5 bases). CDR1 and CDR2 from the germline V gene are SEHNR and FQNEAQ (reference sequence). This CDR3 has 15 amino acids. Trimming left V 1 base short and J 1 base short, with 7 bases between.

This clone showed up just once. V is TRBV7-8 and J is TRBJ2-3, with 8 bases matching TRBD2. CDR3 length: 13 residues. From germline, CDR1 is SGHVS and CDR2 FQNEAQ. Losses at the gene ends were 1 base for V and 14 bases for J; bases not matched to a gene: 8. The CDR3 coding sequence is TGTGCCAGCAGCTTAGATGGGACTAGTTATCCGTATTTT. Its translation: CASSLDGTSYPYF.

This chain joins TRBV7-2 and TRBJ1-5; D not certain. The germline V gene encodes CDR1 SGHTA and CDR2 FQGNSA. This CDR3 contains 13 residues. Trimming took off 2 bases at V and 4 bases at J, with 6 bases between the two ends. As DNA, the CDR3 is TGTGCCAGCAGCTTATGGGAGAATCAGCCCCAGCATTTT. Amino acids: CASSLWENQPQHF.

Here the CDR3 reads CASKRGDWNTEAFF. In DNA form, the CDR3 reads TGTGCCAGCAAACGGGGAGACTGGAACACTGAAGCTTTCTTT. This rearrangement joins TRBV28 to TRBJ1-1; D remains ambiguous. The CDR3 has 14 amino acids. V lost 7 bases to trimming and J lost 1 base, with 13 bases between them. Germline V gene data show CDR1 as MDHEN and CDR2 as SYDVKM.

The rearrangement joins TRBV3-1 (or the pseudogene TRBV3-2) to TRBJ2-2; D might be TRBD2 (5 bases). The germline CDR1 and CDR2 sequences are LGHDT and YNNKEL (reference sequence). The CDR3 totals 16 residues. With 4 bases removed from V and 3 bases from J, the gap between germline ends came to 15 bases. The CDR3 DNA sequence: TGTGCCAGCAGCCCCCGGGGTAAGCTGGACACCGGGGAGCTGTTTTTT. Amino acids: CASSPRGKLDTGELFF.

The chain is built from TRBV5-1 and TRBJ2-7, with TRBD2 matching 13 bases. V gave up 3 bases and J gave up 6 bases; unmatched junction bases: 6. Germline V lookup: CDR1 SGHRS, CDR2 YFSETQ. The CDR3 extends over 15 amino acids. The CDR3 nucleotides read TGCGCCAGCAGCTGGACTAGCGGGAGTTATGCCGAGCAGTACTTC. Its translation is CASSWTSGSYAEQYF. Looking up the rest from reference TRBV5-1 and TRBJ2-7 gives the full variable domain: KAGVTQTPRYLIKTRGQQVTLSCSPISGHRSVSWYQQTPGQGLQFLFEYFSETQRNKGNFPGRFSGRQFSNSRSEMNVSTLELGDSALYLCASSWTSGSYAEQYFGPGTRLTVT.

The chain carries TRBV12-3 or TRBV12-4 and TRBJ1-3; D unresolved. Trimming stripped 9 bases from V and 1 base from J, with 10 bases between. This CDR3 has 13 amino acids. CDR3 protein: CASNRRSGNTIYF. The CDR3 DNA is TGTGCCAGTAACCGGCGGTCTGGAAACACCATATATTTT.

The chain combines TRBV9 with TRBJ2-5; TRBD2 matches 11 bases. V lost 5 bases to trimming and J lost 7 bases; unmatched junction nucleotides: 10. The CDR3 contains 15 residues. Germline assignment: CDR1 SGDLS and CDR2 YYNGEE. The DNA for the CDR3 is TGTGCCAGCAGTTTGGGACTAGCGGAGGGGGGGACCCAGTACTTC. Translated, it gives CASSLGLAEGGTQYF.

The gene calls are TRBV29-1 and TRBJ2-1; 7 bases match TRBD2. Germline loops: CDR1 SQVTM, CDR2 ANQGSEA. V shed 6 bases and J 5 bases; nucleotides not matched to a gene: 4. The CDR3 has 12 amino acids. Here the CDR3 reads CSVIAGNNEQFF. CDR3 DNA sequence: TGCAGCGTCATAGCGGGTAACAATGAGCAGTTCTTC.

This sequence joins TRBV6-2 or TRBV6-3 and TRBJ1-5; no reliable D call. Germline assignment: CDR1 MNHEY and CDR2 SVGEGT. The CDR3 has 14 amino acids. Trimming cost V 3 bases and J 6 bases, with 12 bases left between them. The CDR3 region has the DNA TGTGCCAGCAGTTATGGCGGCGTAAGTCAGCCCCAGCATTTT. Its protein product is CASSYGGVSQPQHF.

The CDR3 region has the DNA TGTGCCAGCAGCGTGTCCGGGACACTCTACGAAAAACTGTTTTTT. Translation: CASSVSGTLYEKLFF. The chain employs TRBV9 and TRBJ1-4, with D possibly being TRBD1 (6 bases). The length of the CDR3 is 15 residues. CDR1 is SGDLS, CDR2 YYNGEE, per germline. Trimming removed 2 bases from V and 8 bases from J, with 16 bases in between.

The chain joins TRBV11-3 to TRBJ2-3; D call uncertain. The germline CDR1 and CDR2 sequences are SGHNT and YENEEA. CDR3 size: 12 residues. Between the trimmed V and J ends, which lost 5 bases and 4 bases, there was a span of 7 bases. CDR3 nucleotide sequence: TGTGCCAGCAGCCTAAATTCAGATACGCAGTATTTT. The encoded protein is CASSLNSDTQYF.

The CDR3 is CASSLVGQDSSYEQYF. In nucleotides, the CDR3 is TGCGCCAGCAGCTTGGTTGGGCAGGATAGCTCCTACGAGCAGTACTTC. The chain has TRBV5-1 and TRBJ2-7; no reliable D call. The CDR3 contains 16 residues. Germline V gives CDR1 SGHRS, CDR2 YFSETQ. V shed 0 bases and J shed 0 bases, with 13 bases lying between them. Using reference TRBV5-1 and TRBJ2-7 for the parts outside the CDR3, the full variable domain is KAGVTQTPRYLIKTRGQQVTLSCSPISGHRSVSWYQQTPGQGLQFLFEYFSETQRNKGNFPGRFSGRQFSNSRSEMNVSTLELGDSALYLCASSLVGQDSSYEQYFGPGTRLTVT.

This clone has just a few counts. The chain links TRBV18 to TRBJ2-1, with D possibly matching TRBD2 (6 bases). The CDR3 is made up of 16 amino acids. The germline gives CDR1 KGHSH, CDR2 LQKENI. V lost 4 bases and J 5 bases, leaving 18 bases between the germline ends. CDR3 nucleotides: TGTGCCAGCTCACACGGGCGGGGTAGCGACAACAATGAGCAGTTCTTC. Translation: CASSHGRGSDNNEQFF. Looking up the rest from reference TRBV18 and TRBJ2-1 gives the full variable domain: NAGVMQNPRHLVRRRGQEARLRCSPMKGHSHVYWYRQLPEEGLKFMVYLQKENIIDESGMPKERFSAEFPKEGPSILRIQQVVRGDSAAYFCASSHGRGSDNNEQFFGPGTRLTVL.